This TCR beta chain comes out of a study of blood T cell repertoires in COVID-19. Study-level information: From T cells, B-cell-depleted T cells, or PBMCs came the material, which was cDNA or gDNA.

The CDR3 covers 17 residues. Germline V gene data show CDR1 as MGHRA and CDR2 as YSYEKL. The V end was cut by 1 base, the J end by 9 bases, with 22 bases between. In the study's own analysis: Reference gene primers were amplified, and this amplification served to estimate nucleated cell counts. Using immunoSEQ multiplex PCR, the repertoire was profiled, and TCRdb retains in-frame clones only, with some absent. The V and J calls and clone size are taken from that table; D and trimming were inferred from the DNA. In the table there are around 250,000 clones, about 80% of which are singletons. This TCR was recovered from a human donor in a cohort sampled during active COVID-19. Sequenced: peripheral blood. V and J are TRBV4-1 and TRBJ2-1; D uncertain. CDR3 sequence reads: CASSQGDGQTWAGEQFF. CDR3 coding DNA: TGCGCCAGCAGCCAAGGCGATGGGCAGACATGGGCTGGTGAGCAGTTCTTC.